This T cell receptor (beta chain) is from a study of blood T cell repertoires in COVID-19. Whole-study context: Material from acute and convalescent COVID-19 was sourced from the United States, Italy and Spain. From T cells, B-cell-depleted T cells, or PBMCs came the material, which was cDNA or gDNA.

The CDR3 runs to 17 residues. J gave up 0 bases and V 5 bases, and 11 bases lay outside the gene matches. Germline V lookup: CDR1 MNHEY, CDR2 SMNVEV (reference sequence). In the study's own analysis: Reference gene primer amplification gave estimated nucleated cell counts. Repertoires were generated with immunoSEQ multiplex PCR, while TCRdb's copy carries only in-frame clones and drops some. Clone size and the V and J calls come from that table; the DNA yielded D and trimming. In the table there are 150,000 to 200,000 clones, approximately 86% of which are singletons. The source is a woman older than 75 in a cohort sampled during active or convalescent COVID-19. The chain recombines TRBV27 with TRBJ1-2; 8 positions match TRBD1. Specimen: peripheral blood. The CDR3 protein is CASSPEGDRRSNYGYTF. CDR3 nucleotides: TGTGCCAGCAGTCCCGAGGGGGACAGGAGGTCTAACTATGGCTACACCTTC.